This entry concerns a single TCR beta chain. What it binds is not known. Time point given: week 35, safety follow-up. Each dose of the vaccine consisted of 300 ug of mutant IDH1 20-mer peptide, with topical imiquimod. Astrocytomas that were new, WHO grade 3 or 4, IDH1-mutant and ATRX-lost were present in the donors. The CDR3 totals 16 residues. The V gene lost 0 bases and the J gene lost 2 bases, with 13 bases spanning the gap. Germline assignment: CDR1 SGHVS and CDR2 FQNEAQ. This sample is drawn from a study of a mutant IDH1 vaccine in newly diagnosed glioma. Across the whole study: Patients' prior therapy spanned radiotherapy, temozolomide, or both; most underwent both. Whole-study results and caveats: There were vaccine-induced immune responses in roughly 95% of the patients. Changes to the top peripheral T cell clonotypes appeared unrelated to pseudoprogression.

Generated by immunoSEQ multiplex PCR, the TCRdb table keeps only in-frame clones and is missing some. The table has under 60,000 clones, over 65% seen once. The material sequenced was PBMCs, taken from a glioma patient whose treatment included an IDH1 peptide vaccine. The chain carries TRBV7-8 and TRBJ1-2; D ambiguous. The sequence was collected from a middle-aged man with glioma. The CDR3 bases are TGTGCCAGCAGCTTAGCGAGTGTCGGGATGAACTATGGCTACACCTTC. Amino acids: CASSLASVGMNYGYTF.